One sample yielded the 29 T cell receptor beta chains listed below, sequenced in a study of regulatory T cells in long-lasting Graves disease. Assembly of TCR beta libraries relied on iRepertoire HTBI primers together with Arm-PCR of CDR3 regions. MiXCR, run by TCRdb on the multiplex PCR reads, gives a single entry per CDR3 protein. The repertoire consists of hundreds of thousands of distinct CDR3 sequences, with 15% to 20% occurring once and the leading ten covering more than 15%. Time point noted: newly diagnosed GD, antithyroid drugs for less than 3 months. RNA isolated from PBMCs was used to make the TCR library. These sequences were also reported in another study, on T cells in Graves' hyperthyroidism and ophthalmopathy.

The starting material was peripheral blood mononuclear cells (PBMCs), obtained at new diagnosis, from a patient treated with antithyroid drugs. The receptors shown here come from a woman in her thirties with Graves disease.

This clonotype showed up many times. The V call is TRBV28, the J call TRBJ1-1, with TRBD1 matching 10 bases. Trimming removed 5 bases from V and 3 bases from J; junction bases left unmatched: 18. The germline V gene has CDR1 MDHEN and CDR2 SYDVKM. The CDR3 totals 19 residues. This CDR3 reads CASSLTLDRGQLRDTEAFF. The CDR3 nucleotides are TGTGCCAGCAGTCTGACCCTCGACAGGGGGCAATTGAGGGACACTGAAGCTTTCTTT.

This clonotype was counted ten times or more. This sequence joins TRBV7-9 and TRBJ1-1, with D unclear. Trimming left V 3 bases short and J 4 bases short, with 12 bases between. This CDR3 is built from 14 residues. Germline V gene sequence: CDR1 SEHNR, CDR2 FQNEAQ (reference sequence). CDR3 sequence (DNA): TGTGCCAGCAGCTTTTTCTCGGCGCGCACTGAAGCTTTCTTT. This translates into CASSFFSARTEAFF.

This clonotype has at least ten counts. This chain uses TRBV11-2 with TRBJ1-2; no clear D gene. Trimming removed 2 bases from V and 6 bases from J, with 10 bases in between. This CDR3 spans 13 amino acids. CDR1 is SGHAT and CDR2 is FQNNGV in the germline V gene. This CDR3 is CASSLFKRDGYTF. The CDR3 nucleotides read TGTGCCAGCAGCTTATTTAAACGAGATGGCTACACCTTC.

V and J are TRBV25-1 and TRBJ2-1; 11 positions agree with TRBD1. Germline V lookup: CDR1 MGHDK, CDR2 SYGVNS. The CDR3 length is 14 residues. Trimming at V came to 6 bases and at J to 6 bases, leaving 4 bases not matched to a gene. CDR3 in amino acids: CASRDRGPVNEQFF. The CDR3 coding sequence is TGTGCCAGCAGGGACAGGGGGCCGGTCAATGAGCAGTTCTTC. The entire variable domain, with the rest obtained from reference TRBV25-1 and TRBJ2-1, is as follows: EADIYQTPRYLVIGTGKKITLECSQTMGHDKMYWYQQDPGMELHLIHYSYGVNSTEKGDLSSESTVSRIRTEHFPLTLESARPSHTSQYLCASRDRGPVNEQFFGPGTRLTVL.

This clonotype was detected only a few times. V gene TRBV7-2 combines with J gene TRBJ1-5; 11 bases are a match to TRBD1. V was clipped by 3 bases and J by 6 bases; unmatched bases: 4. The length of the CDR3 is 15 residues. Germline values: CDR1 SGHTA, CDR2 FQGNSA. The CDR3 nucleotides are TGTGCCAGCAGCTTCGCCGGGACAGGGGGTCAGCCCCAGCATTTT. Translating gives CASSFAGTGGQPQHF.

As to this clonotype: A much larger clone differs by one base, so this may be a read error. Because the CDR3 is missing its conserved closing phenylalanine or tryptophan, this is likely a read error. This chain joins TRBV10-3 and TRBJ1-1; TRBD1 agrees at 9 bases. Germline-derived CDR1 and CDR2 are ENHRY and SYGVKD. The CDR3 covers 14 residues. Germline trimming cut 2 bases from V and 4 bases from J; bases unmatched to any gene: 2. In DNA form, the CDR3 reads TGTGCCATCAGTGAGCGACAGGGGGGCACTGAAGCTTTCCTT. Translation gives CAISERQGGTEAFL.

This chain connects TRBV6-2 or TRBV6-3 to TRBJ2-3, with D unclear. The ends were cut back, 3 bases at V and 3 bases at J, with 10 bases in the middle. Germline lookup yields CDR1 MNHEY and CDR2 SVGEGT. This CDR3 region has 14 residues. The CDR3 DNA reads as TGTGCCAGCAGTTATTACACGGTGACAGATACGCAGTATTTT. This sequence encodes CASSYYTVTDTQYF.

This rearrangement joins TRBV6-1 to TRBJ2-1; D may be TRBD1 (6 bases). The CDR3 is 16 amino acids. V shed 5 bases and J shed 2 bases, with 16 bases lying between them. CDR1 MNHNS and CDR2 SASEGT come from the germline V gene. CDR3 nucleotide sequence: TGTGCCAGCAGTATCGGACAGTTTTTAACCTACAATGAGCAGTTCTTC. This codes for CASSIGQFLTYNEQFF.

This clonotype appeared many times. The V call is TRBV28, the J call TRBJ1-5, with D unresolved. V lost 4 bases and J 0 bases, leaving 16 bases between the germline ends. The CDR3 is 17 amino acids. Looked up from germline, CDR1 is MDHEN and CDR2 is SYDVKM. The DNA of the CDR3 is TGTGCCAGCAGTTCCCCGGGCGTCGGGTATAGCAATCAGCCCCAGCATTTT. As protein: CASSSPGVGYSNQPQHF.

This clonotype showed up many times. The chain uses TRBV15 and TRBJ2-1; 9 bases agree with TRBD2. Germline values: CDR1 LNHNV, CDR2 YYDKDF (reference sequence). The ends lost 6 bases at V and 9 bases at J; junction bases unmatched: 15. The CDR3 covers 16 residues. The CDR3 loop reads CATRTPEAGGPIEQFF. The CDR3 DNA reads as TGTGCCACCAGGACTCCCGAGGCGGGAGGGCCGATTGAGCAGTTCTTC.

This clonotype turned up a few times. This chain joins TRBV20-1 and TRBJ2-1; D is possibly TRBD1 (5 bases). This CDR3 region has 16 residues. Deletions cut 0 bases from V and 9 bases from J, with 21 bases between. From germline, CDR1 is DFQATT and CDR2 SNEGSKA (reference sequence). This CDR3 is CSARDLQQGTLVEQFF. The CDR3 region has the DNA TGCAGTGCTAGAGATCTACAGCAGGGAACCTTGGTTGAGCAGTTCTTC.

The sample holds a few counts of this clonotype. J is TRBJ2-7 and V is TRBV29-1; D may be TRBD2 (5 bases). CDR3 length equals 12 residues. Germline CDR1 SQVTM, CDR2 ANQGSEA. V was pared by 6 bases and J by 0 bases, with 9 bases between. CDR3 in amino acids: CSVRRDSYEQYF. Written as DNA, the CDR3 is TGCAGCGTCCGACGGGACTCCTACGAGCAGTACTTC.

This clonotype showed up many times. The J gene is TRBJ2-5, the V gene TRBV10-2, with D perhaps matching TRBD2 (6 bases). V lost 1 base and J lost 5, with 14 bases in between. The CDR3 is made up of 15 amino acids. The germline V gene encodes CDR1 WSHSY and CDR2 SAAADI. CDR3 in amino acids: CASSEWGGIRETQYF. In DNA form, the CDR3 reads TGCGCCAGCAGTGAGTGGGGCGGGATCAGGGAGACCCAGTACTTC.

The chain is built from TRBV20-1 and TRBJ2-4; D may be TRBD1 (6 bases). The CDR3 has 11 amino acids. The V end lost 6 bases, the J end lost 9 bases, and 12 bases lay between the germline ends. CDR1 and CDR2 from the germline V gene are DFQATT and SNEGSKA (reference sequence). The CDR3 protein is CSAVDRTIQYF. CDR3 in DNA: TGCAGTGCAGTAGACAGGACCATTCAGTACTTC.

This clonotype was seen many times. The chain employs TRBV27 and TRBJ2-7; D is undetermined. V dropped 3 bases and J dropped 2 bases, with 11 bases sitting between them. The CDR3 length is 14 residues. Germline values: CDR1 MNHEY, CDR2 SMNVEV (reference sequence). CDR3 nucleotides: TGTGCCAGCAGTTTTTCTGTAACGGCCTACGAGCAGTACTTC. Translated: CASSFSVTAYEQYF.

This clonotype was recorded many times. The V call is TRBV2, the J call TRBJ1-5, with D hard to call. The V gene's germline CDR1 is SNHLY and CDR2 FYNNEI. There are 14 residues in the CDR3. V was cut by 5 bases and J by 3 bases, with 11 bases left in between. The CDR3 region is CASSPGLINQPQHF. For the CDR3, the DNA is TGTGCCAGCAGTCCCGGACTGATCAATCAGCCCCAGCATTTT.

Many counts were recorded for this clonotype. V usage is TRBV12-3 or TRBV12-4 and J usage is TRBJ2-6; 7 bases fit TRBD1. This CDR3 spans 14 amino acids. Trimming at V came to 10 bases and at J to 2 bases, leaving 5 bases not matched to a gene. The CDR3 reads CAITGDPGANVLTF. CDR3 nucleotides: TGTGCCATCACAGGGGACCCTGGGGCCAACGTCCTGACTTTC.

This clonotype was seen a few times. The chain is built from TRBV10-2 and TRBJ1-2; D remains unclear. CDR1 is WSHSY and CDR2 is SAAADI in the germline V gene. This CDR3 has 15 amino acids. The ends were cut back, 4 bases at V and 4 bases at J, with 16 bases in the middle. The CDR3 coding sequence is TGCGCCAGCAGTGTCCGGCGACTGAATATCTATGGCTACACCTTC. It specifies CASSVRRLNIYGYTF.

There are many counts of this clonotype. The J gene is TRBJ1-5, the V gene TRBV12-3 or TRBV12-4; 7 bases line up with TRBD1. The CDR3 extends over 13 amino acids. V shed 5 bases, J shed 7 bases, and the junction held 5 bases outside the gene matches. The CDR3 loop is CASSGSTGQPQHF. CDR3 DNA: TGTGCCAGCAGTGGCTCGACAGGGCAGCCCCAGCATTTT.

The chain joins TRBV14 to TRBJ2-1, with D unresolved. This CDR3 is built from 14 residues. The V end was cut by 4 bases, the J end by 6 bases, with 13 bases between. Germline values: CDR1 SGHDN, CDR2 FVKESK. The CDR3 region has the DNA TGTGCCAGCAGCCCCCCACGCCTCCTCAATGAGCAGTTCTTC. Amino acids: CASSPPRLLNEQFF.

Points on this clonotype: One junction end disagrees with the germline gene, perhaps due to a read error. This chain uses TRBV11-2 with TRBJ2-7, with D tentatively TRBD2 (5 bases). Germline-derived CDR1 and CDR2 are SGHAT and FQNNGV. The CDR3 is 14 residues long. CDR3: CASSPGLISYEQYF. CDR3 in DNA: TGCGCCAGCAGCCCAGGACTGATCTCCTACGAGCAGTACTTC.

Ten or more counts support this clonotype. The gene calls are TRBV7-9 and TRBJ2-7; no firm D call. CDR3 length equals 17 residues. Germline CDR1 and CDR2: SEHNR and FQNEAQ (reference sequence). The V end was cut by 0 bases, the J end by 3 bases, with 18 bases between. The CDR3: CASSLAGLAYGYYEQYF. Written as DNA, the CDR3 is TGTGCCAGCAGCTTAGCGGGGTTAGCTTATGGTTACTACGAGCAGTACTTC.

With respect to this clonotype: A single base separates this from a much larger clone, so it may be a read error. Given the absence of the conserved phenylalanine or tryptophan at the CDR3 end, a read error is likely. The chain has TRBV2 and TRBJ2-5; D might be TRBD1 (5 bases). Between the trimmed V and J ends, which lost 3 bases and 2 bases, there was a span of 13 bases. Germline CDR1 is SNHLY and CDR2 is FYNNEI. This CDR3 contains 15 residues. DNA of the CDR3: TGTGCCAGCAGTGAGACCGACAGAATTCAAGAGACCCAGTACCTC. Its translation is CASSETDRIQETQYL.

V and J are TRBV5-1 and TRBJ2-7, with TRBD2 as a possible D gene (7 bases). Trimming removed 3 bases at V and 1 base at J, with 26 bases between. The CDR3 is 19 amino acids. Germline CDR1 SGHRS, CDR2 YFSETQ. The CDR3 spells CASSSGGAGAGPNSYEQYF. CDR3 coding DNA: TGCGCCAGCAGCTCTGGGGGCGCGGGGGCTGGACCGAATTCCTACGAGCAGTACTTC. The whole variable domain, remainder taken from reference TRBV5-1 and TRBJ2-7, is KAGVTQTPRYLIKTRGQQVTLSCSPISGHRSVSWYQQTPGQGLQFLFEYFSETQRNKGNFPGRFSGRQFSNSRSEMNVSTLELGDSALYLCASSSGGAGAGPNSYEQYFGPGTRLTVT.

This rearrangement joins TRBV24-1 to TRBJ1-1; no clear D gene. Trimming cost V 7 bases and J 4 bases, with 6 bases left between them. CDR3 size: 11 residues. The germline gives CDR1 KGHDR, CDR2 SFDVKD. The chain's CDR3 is CATSRGTEAFF. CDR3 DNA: TGTGCCACCAGCCGCGGCACTGAAGCTTTCTTT.

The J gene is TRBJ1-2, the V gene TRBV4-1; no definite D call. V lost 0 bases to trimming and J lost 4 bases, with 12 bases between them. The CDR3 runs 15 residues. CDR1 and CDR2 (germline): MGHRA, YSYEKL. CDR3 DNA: TGCGCCAGCAGCCAAGATCCCCAGGTCGTCTATGGCTACACCTTC. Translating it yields CASSQDPQVVYGYTF.

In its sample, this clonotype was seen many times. CDR3: CASSYGPAETQYF. In nucleotides, the CDR3 is TGTGCCAGCAGTTACGGGCCGGCAGAGACCCAGTACTTC. The chain couples TRBV6-5 to TRBJ2-5, with D unclear. The CDR3 consists of 13 residues. The V end lost 2 bases, the J end lost 4 bases, and 8 bases lay between the germline ends. The germline V gene encodes CDR1 MNHEY and CDR2 SVGAGI.

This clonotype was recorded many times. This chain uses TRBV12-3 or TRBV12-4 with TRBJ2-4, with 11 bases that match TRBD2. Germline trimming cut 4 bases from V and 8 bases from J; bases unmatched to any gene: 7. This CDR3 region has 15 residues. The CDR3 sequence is CASSSQLAGVDIQYF. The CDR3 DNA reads TGTGCCAGCAGTTCACAACTAGCGGGAGTCGACATTCAGTACTTC.

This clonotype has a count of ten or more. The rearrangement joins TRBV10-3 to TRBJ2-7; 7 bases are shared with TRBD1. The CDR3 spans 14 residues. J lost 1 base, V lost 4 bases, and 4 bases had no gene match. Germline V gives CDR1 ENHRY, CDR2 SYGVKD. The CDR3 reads CAISATGKSYEQYF. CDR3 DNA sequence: TGTGCCATCAGTGCGACAGGGAAGTCCTACGAGCAGTACTTC.